These 19 T cell receptor beta chains came from one sample sequenced in a study of blood T cell repertoires in COVID-19. Sequencing used immunoSEQ multiplex PCR; TCRdb keeps in-frame clones, though not all of them. The sample includes roughly 250,000 clones, 75% to 90% seen only once; the top ten take roughly 3.5%. Specimen: PBMCs or T cells enriched from blood (not recorded which). Source of these receptors: a woman between 35 and 50 years old with acute COVID-19.

The chain employs TRBV19 and TRBJ1-6; 10 bases line up with TRBD1. The germline V gene has CDR1 LNHDA and CDR2 SQIVND (reference sequence). The CDR3 covers 16 residues. J lost 8 bases, V lost 1 base, and 5 bases had no gene match. CDR3 amino acids: CASSIGPGQGYSPLHF. The CDR3 nucleotides read TGTGCCAGTAGTATAGGACCGGGACAGGGGTATTCACCCCTCCACTTT.

The count of this clone is one. This sequence joins TRBV23-1 and TRBJ1-5, with D possibly matching TRBD1 (5 bases). TRBV23-1 counts as an open reading frame of uncertain function. There are 16 residues in the CDR3. V lost 2 bases and J 0 bases, leaving 11 bases between the germline ends. CDR3 sequence: CASSQGTHYSNQPQHF. The DNA of the CDR3 is TGCGCCAGCAGTCAAGGGACTCATTATAGCAATCAGCCCCAGCATTTT.

The chain uses TRBV2 and TRBJ2-4; 7 nucleotides line up with TRBD1. Per the germline V gene, CDR1 is SNHLY and CDR2 is FYNNEI. V lost 6 bases to trimming and J lost 4 bases; unmatched junction nucleotides: 9. The CDR3 spans 15 residues. The chain's CDR3 is CASRSTGSAKNIQYF. The CDR3 DNA sequence: TGTGCCAGCAGATCGACAGGGTCAGCGAAAAACATTCAGTACTTC.

In this sample, this clone turned up once. One end of the junction varies from germline; a read error may be responsible. The chain recombines TRBV7-7 with TRBJ1-3; TRBD1 matches 8 bases. CDR3 length equals 15 residues. Germline V CDR1 and CDR2: SSHAT, FNYEAQ (reference sequence). This chain's CDR3 is CASSLSGQAGNTIYF. CDR3 sequence (DNA): TGTGCTAGCAGCTTATCGGGACAGGCAGGAAACACCATATATTTT.

The V gene is TRBV28, the J gene TRBJ1-6; unclear D gene. This CDR3 comprises 13 residues. In germline, CDR1 is MDHEN, CDR2 SYDVKM. Trimming took off 6 bases at V and 13 bases at J, with 16 bases between the two ends. The chain's CDR3 is CASRPEGERPLHF. The CDR3 bases are TGTGCCAGCAGACCCGAGGGCGAGCGGCCCCTCCACTTT.

The chain links TRBV30 to TRBJ2-1; TRBD2 is a possible D gene (6 bases). Germline CDR1 GTSNPN, CDR2 SVGIG (reference sequence). V gave up 2 bases and J gave up 4 bases, with 9 bases separating them. This CDR3 has 13 residues. The CDR3, as DNA: TGTGCCTGGAGTCTTCTAGCGTACAATGAGCAGTTCTTC. Translated: CAWSLLAYNEQFF.

V gene TRBV27 combines with J gene TRBJ2-1; 7 bases align to TRBD2. Trimming at V came to 3 bases and at J to 6 bases, leaving 14 bases not matched to a gene. The CDR3 totals 17 residues. CDR1 and CDR2 (germline): MNHEY, SMNVEV (reference sequence). CDR3 DNA sequence: TGTGCCAGCAGTTTCCCCCCTAGCGGAGCCGTTATCAATGAGCAGTTCTTC. Its translation is CASSFPPSGAVINEQFF.

This clone was detected a few times. The rearrangement joins TRBV15 to TRBJ1-5, with D hard to call. This CDR3 region has 17 residues. Germline V gene sequence: CDR1 LNHNV, CDR2 YYDKDF (reference sequence). Trimming removed 0 bases at V and 0 bases at J, with 12 bases between. The CDR3 spells CATSRERAGYSNQPQHF. The DNA for the CDR3 is TGTGCCACCAGCAGAGAGCGGGCAGGTTATAGCAATCAGCCCCAGCATTTT.

The chain uses TRBV7-9 and TRBJ1-1; D not certain. CDR1 is SEHNR and CDR2 is FQNEAQ in the germline V gene (reference sequence). CDR3 length: 13 amino acids. V lost 5 bases and J lost 6, with 13 bases in between. The CDR3 protein is CASSQREFAEAFF. In DNA form, the CDR3 reads TGTGCCAGCAGCCAGAGGGAATTCGCTGAAGCTTTCTTT.

The DNA for the CDR3 is TGTGCCAGCAGCTGGGACAGGGGTTATGGCTACACCTTC. Its translation: CASSWDRGYGYTF. This chain links TRBV11-1 with TRBJ1-2, with 10 bases lining up with TRBD1. The CDR3 covers 13 residues. The J segment lost 5 bases and the V segment lost 4 bases, leaving 1 base of the junction unmatched. The V gene's germline CDR1 is SGHAT and CDR2 FQDESV (reference sequence).

The chain recombines TRBV9 with TRBJ1-2, with D tentatively TRBD1 (6 bases). Trimming took 0 bases from V and 2 from J, leaving 8 bases between them. From germline, CDR1 is SGDLS and CDR2 YYNGEE. CDR3 length: 14 amino acids. The CDR3 sequence: CASSVEGQNYGYTF. CDR3 sequence (DNA): TGTGCCAGCAGCGTAGAAGGACAGAACTATGGCTACACCTTC.

CDR3 sequence: CASSSLRDRGNEQYF. The CDR3 nucleotides read TGTGCCAGCAGCTCCCTCCGGGACAGGGGCAACGAGCAGTACTTC. The chain is built from TRBV11-2 and TRBJ2-7; the match to TRBD1 covers 10 bases. This CDR3 is built from 15 residues. Trimming took 4 bases from V and 5 from J; bases not matched to a gene: 8. Germline CDR1 is SGHAT and CDR2 is FQNNGV.

This clone has just one count. This rearrangement joins TRBV20-1 to TRBJ2-1; possibly TRBD2 for D (6 bases). The CDR3 spans 16 residues. The germline V gene has CDR1 DFQATT and CDR2 SNEGSKA (reference sequence). The germline V and J ends were trimmed by 3 bases and 3 bases, with 18 bases remaining between them. For the CDR3, the DNA is TGCAGTGCTAGTGCCTTGGCGGGAATCGTCTACAATGAGCAGTTCTTC. Its translation is CSASALAGIVYNEQFF.

The V and J genes are TRBV19 and TRBJ1-1; no clear D gene. The CDR3 covers 17 residues. Germline V gene sequence: CDR1 LNHDA, CDR2 SQIVND (reference sequence). The V end was cut by 6 bases, the J end by 8 bases, with 28 bases between. CDR3 coding DNA: TGTGCCAGTAGCCATCCGCTCGGCGAGGGCGGAAAGGTGGAAGCTTTCTTT. Amino acids: CASSHPLGEGGKVEAFF. Variable domain in full (rest from reference TRBV19 and TRBJ1-1): DGGITQSPKYLFRKEGQNVTLSCEQNLNHDAMYWYRQDPGQGLRLIYYSQIVNDFQKGDIAEGYSVSREKKESFPLTVTSAQKNPTAFYLCASSHPLGEGGKVEAFFGQGTRLTVV.

J is TRBJ2-1 and V is TRBV27, with 10 bases fitting TRBD2. V dropped 4 bases and J dropped 6; count of bases not matched to a gene: 6. Germline V gene data show CDR1 as MNHEY and CDR2 as SMNVEV (reference sequence). This CDR3 is built from 15 residues. The CDR3 DNA reads TGTGCCAGCAGTTCCACAGCGGGAGGGCCCAATGAGCAGTTCTTC. The encoded protein is CASSSTAGGPNEQFF.

Notes on this clone: This sample includes further DNA sequences coding for the same CDR3. The CDR3 bases are TGCGCCAGCAGCTTGGGTGGAGATCAGCCCCAGCATTTT. Its protein product is CASSLGGDQPQHF. The chain employs TRBV5-1 and TRBJ1-5, with D hard to call. CDR1 and CDR2 from the germline V gene are SGHRS and YFSETQ. The CDR3 spans 13 residues. Trimming took 0 bases from V and 5 from J, leaving 6 bases between them.

J is TRBJ2-3 and V is TRBV5-1, with D unclear. The V gene lost 5 bases and the J gene lost 2 bases, with 12 bases spanning the gap. This CDR3 contains 14 residues. The germline gives CDR1 SGHRS, CDR2 YFSETQ. In DNA form, the CDR3 reads TGCGCCAGCAGGTGGTCCCCCTACACAGATACGCAGTATTTT. Encoded protein: CASRWSPYTDTQYF.

V usage is TRBV7-2 and J usage is TRBJ2-7; a weak D match, TRBD2 (5 bases). This CDR3 is built from 15 residues. Trimming removed 5 bases from V and 0 bases from J, with 14 bases in between. The germline V gene has CDR1 SGHTA and CDR2 FQGNSA. Here the CDR3 DNA reads TGTGCCAGCAGCAACAGAGCGGATAGCTCCTACGAGCAGTACTTC. Its translation: CASSNRADSSYEQYF.

The sample holds one count of this clone. V usage is TRBV14 and J usage is TRBJ2-7; TRBD2 agrees at 7 bases. The CDR3 length is 15 residues. Germline V CDR1 and CDR2: SGHDN, FVKESK. The junction had 9 bases not matched to a gene; V was cut back by 1 base and J by 6 bases. CDR3 protein: CASSQVAGVVSEQYF. The CDR3 nucleotides read TGTGCCAGCAGCCAAGTGGCGGGAGTCGTGAGCGAGCAGTACTTC.